This record concerns one TCR beta chain sequence. Its specific antigen is unknown. The sample holds no much larger clone one base away, and base qualities are not on file. At the DNA level, this CDR3 is encoded by other sequences in the same sample as well. Receptor libraries were prepared by the immunoSEQ multiplex PCR assay. For the multiplex PCR, a mixture combining 60 forward primers for TCR Vbeta segments and 13 reverse primers for TCR Jbeta segments was used. A multiplex PCR assay on genomic DNA amplified the CDR3 region of rearranged TCR beta genes. The amplified TCR beta libraries were sequenced on the Illumina HiSeq System as 87-base-pair reads. The source study handled its data this way. A later analysis tallied approximately 87 million unique TCR beta chains across the roughly 610 repertoires, and about 10 million of those chains were shared by two or more donors. Raw reads were error-corrected and collapsed into unique sequences by a nearest-neighbor algorithm in which closely related sequences were merged to remove PCR and sequencing errors. CDR3 sequences were aligned to IMGT reference sequences to assign V, D and J gene segments. For a sequence to be retained, at least a six-nucleotide match to both a V gene segment and a J gene segment was required. A rearrangement was called productive if the CDR3 had no stop codons and remained in frame with V and J, and every other rearrangement was called non-productive. Following IMGT convention, CDR3 was defined as the stretch from the second conserved V-encoded cysteine up to the conserved J-encoded phenylalanine. The earlier analysis of about 620 of the donors excluded sequences that lacked an unambiguous match to a single V gene segment. An earlier analysis of fewer than 750 of the donors called V segments functional above 56.7% productive rearrangements and segregating when the between-donor standard deviation exceeded 5%. A statistical classification framework was built to diagnose cytomegalovirus status from the catalog of TCR beta chain sequences. In a later analysis, TCR nucleotide sequences were compared against IMGT/GENE-DB human TR gene sequences so that V and J genes could be assigned. The TCRdist pipeline was used in a later analysis to assign CDR3 sequences and most-parsimonious VDJ recombination scenarios. In a later analysis, each TCR beta chain was defined by its CDR3 amino acid sequence together with its V-gene family, and reads lacking a unique V-gene family were excluded. In a later analysis, 450 to 600 highly shared, low-generation-probability nucleotide sequences were removed to address suspected cross-contamination and a sequencing artifact. In a later analysis, a clonal expansion index was calculated for each public chain from normalized within-repertoire ranks of inferred template counts. Generation probabilities in a later analysis came from a VDJ recombination model fitted to out-of-frame rearrangements, and those results were checked against IGoR. A later analysis scored TCR-TCR, TCR-HLA and TCR-CMV co-occurrence with hypergeometric tests, applying a repertoire-size bias correction to TCR pairs. False discovery rates were estimated in a later analysis by permuting HLA or CMV assignments 20 times. A later analysis grouped co-occurring TCRs with DBSCAN, adding TCRdist sequence similarity when clustering within HLA-allele-positive subsets. Co-occurrence clustering excluded repertoires with fewer than 30,000 or more than 120,000 public chains, plus five with anomalous nucleotide sharing. TCRdb mirrors the immuneACCESS table, restricted to in-frame sequences. Some clones are absent from its copies; in checked studies, under half trace to an unresolved V gene, and the reason for the others is unknown. The DNA was the basis for D and trimming; V, J and clone size are from that table. In this sample the table shows fewer than 90,000 clones, around four fifths of which occur a single time. The ten biggest clones cover about 9.5% of the sample.

The cohort comprised some 730 healthy bone marrow donors. At the time of sampling, all cohort members were nominally healthy, though unrecorded immune exposures were likely present. The donor was CMV seropositive and belonged to the group of about 290 seropositive cohort members. Every donor gave a peripheral blood sample, and the peripheral blood mononuclear cells from that sample were used for TCR beta sequencing. Genomic DNA was extracted from the blood cell samples with the Qiagen DNeasy Blood Extraction Kit. This sample is drawn from a study of cytomegalovirus exposure and HLA in healthy donors (dated by TCRdb to the late 2010s). About the full investigation: According to an earlier analysis of around 600 of the donors, some 180 million T cells yielded 120 million or so unique TCR beta sequences and approximately 300 Gb of sequence data. The study aimed to test whether signatures of past pathogen exposure could be identified by cataloging public T cell receptors. On average, 235,054 unique TCR beta nucleotide sequences were sequenced per donor among about 400 genotyped donors of the cohort, with around 19% of those sequences being non-productive. All discovery cohort repertoires had been generated using a single sequencing platform. The number of typed donors differed by locus: roughly 629-630 for A, B, C, DRB1 and DQB1; roughly 510 for DQA1; 600 to 610 for DPA1; and roughly 490 for DPB1. HLA typing covered class I and class II loci at four-digit resolution. To study patterns of TCR occurrence, a later analysis re-analyzed previously published TCR beta repertoires from 650 to 750 donors and added high-resolution HLA genotyping. The study profiled the T cell repertoires of hundreds of subjects by immunosequencing and related them to cytomegalovirus serostatus. Of the approximately 400 genotyped donors, roughly 80% fell in the genetic ancestry cluster associated with self-reported Caucasian donors. Donor age, sex, ethnicity and CMV serostatus were compiled together with the repertoire data. A few DR-DQ haplotypes were treated as single units for association and clustering because of strong linkage in the cohort. Besides the first cohort of around 670 subjects, a separate validation cohort made up of over 100 different subjects was used. To predict cytomegalovirus infection status, the study brought together high-throughput TCR immunosequencing, statistical association of individual TCRs with disease status, and machine learning. A later genetic analysis used genome-wide SNP genotypes for about 60% of the roughly 700 donors, treating that subset as a discovery cohort. The later analysis used no new phenotypic data to find candidate immune exposures, relying instead on TCR beta sequences and their occurrence across donors. Roughly 300 gigabases of sequencing data and around 88 million unique TCR sequences made up an early release that covered fewer than 650 HLA-typed donors. An earlier analysis of approximately 640 of the donors applied high-throughput TCR beta sequencing to assess whether each TCR beta V gene segment acted as functional or pseudogenic.

V and J are truncated by 5 bases and 5 bases respectively, leaving an intervening sequence of 18 bases. The CDR3, cysteine through phenylalanine, is 16 amino acids long. The CDR3 DNA has 48 bases and is translated from base 1. CDR1 and CDR2 are read off the germline V gene as MGHRA and YSYEKL. General findings and caveats noted by the study authors: The classifier was reported to diagnose cytomegalovirus status with high specificity and sensitivity in both the original cohort and the validation cohort. A later analysis found that TCR association rates varied across HLA loci, with DRB1 alleles showing the most associated TCRs and HLA-C alleles the fewest. Only TCR beta chains were sequenced in this cohort, and the absence of alpha or paired-chain data limited detectable features. Compared with equally common non-associated chains, HLA-associated TCR beta chains in a later analysis were more clonally expanded and had lower generation probabilities. An association between a missense DCLRE1C variant and V-gene and J-gene trimming of TCR beta chains was found in a later genetic analysis and replicated in an independent cohort. A further reported finding was that TCR beta sequences accurately predicted the HLA-A and HLA-B alleles for most subjects in the first cohort. Because some donors lacked HLA typing at each locus, the association tests relied only on the typed subset. According to a later genetic analysis, donors in an Asian-associated ancestry cluster had fewer N-insertions in productive TCRs than the approximately 670-donor mean. In a later analysis, about 17,000 TCR beta sequences were associated with specific HLA alleles at a false discovery rate of 0.05. For the cohort, immune exposure information was limited to CMV serostatus. A few of the identified cytomegalovirus-associated TCR beta chains were confirmed in vitro to be specific for cytomegalovirus antigens. A group of highly shared sequence variants was considered likely to be a technical artifact of the sequencing pipeline. It was suggested by the authors that the approach could potentially be generalized to other disease states and immunological phenotypes. The study listed 164 TCR beta chains as associated with cytomegalovirus. In a later analysis, several top co-occurrence clusters were reported to appear linked to parvovirus B19, influenza, CMV and Epstein-Barr virus. Strong co-occurrence of HLA alleles, especially DR and DQ, made assigning TCR associations to individual alleles difficult. An earlier analysis of 587 of the donors showed that most TCR beta V segments appeared in productive rearrangements either about 87% or about 30% of the time, which broadly matched IMGT annotations. Linkage disequilibrium might explain the correlated functional status among segregating V segments, but an unknown experimental factor could not be ruled out. Most TCR sequences were seen in very few donors, while some public TCRs were found in many individuals. The 87-base-pair reads could not distinguish some IMGT-functional V segments, including TRBV6-2 and TRBV6-3, so those segments were excluded. Most CMV-associated TCR beta chains appeared to be HLA-restricted in a later analysis, and the HLA associations seemed to be driven largely by CMV exposure. Because counts were too low, roughly 16 rarely observed V segments, including chromosome 9 orphons, were excluded from the earlier analysis of some 540 of the donors. Presence/absence analyses assumed roughly uniform sequencing depth across donors, an assumption that may not hold.

This sequence uses TRBV4-1 and TRBJ2-2; TRBD1 could be the D gene, as 6 bases match. The TCR was taken from a man aged 25-45 years in good health and CMV-seropositive. Source material: PBMCs. The CDR3 sequence is CASSERTAHLTGELFF. DNA sequence: TGCGCCAGCAGCGAGAGGACAGCCCACCTGACCGGGGAGCTGTTTTTT.